The clone carrying this T cell receptor beta chain showed up just a few times. Its antigen is undetermined. This record belongs to a study of T-cell reconstitution after alpha-beta-depleted transplantation in children. Study-level points and caveats: Several patients had high TCRbeta diversity at day 60; it came from surviving recipient T cells and thymic progenitors. Reportedly, alpha-beta T cells present about two months post-transplant originated from several hundred expanded clones of graft origin. By one year post-transplant, T-cell counts and diversity largely arose from T cells that were newly produced.

The V end lost 1 base, the J end lost 7 bases, and 8 bases lay between the germline ends. Per germline, CDR1 KGHSH and CDR2 LQKENI. This CDR3 contains 13 residues. Using unique molecular identifiers, the investigators prepared the TCRbeta library. TCRdb reprocessed the PCR reads via MiXCR and lists one record per CDR3 protein. The repertoire holds approximately 800,000 distinct CDR3 sequences, with roughly 15% as singletons. Sample: PBMCs, mostly from graft donor cells, taken 360 days after TCRalphabeta/CD19-depleted stem cell transplant. The chain links TRBV18 to TRBJ2-1; D gene uncertain. The clonotype originates from a male patient younger than 18 who had a stem cell transplant for acute lymphoblastic leukemia, so the T cells may come from the graft donor. The CDR3 loop reads CASSPQDGNEQFF. CDR3 in DNA: TGTGCCAGCTCACCACAGGACGGGAATGAGCAGTTCTTC.